This TCR beta chain was identified during a study of shared clonotypes between healthy human individuals. Repertoires were generated with immunoSEQ multiplex PCR, while TCRdb's copy carries only in-frame clones and drops some. The sample lists hundreds of thousands of clones, around 78% seen once, with 12% in the top ten. This clone was found a few times. The sequenced material came from PBMCs. This receptor was taken from a middle-aged woman in good health. Some clones in this sample may be carry-over from other donors' samples.

CDR3 loop: CASSSLGGQPNTGELFF. The CDR3 DNA reads as TGCGCCAGCAGCTCACTGGGGGGACAGCCCAACACCGGGGAGCTGTTTTTT. The chain employs TRBV5-1 and TRBJ2-2; TRBD1 might be the D (7 bases). Germline V gives CDR1 SGHRS, CDR2 YFSETQ. The V end lost 3 bases, the J end lost 2 bases, and 17 bases lay between the germline ends. CDR3 length: 17 amino acids.